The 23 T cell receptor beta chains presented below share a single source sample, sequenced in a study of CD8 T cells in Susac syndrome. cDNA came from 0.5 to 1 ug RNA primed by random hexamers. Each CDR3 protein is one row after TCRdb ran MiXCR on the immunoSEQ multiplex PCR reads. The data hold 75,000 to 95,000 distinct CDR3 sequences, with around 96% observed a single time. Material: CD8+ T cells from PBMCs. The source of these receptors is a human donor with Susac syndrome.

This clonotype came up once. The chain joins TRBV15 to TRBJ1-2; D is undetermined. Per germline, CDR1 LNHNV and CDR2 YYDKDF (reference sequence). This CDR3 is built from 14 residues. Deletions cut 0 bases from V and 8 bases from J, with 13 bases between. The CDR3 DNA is TGTGCCACCAGCAGAGAAAAGGGCTTGGGGGGCTACACCTTC. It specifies CATSREKGLGGYTF.

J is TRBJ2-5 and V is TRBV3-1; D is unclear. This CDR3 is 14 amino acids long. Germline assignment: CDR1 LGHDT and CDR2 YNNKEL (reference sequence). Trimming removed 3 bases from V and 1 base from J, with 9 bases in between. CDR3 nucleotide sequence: TGTGCCAGCAGCCAGTACAGATCCCAAGAGACCCAGTACTTC. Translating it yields CASSQYRSQETQYF.

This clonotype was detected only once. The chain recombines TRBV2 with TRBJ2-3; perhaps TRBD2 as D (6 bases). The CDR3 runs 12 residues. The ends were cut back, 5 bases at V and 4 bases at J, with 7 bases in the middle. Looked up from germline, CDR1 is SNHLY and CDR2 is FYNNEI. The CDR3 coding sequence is TGTGCCAGCAGTAGACTAGCAGATACGCAGTATTTT. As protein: CASSRLADTQYF.

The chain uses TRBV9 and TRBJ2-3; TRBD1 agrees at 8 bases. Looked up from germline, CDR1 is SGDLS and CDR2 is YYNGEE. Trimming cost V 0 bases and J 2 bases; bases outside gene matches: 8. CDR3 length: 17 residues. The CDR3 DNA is TGTGCCAGCAGCGTAGAGGACAGGGATTACTACACAGATACGCAGTATTTT. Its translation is CASSVEDRDYYTDTQYF.

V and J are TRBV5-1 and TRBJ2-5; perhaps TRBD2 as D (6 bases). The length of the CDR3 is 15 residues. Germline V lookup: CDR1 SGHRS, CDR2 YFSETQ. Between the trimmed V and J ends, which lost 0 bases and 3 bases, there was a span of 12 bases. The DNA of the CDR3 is TGCGCCAGCAGCTTGGCTTGGGGGGAGGAAGAGACCCAGTACTTC. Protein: CASSLAWGEEETQYF.

In DNA form, the CDR3 reads TGTGCCAGCTCACCACCGGAGGAGACCATCTATGGCTACACCTTC. It encodes CASSPPEETIYGYTF. The J gene is TRBJ1-2, the V gene TRBV18; no clear D gene. CDR1 and CDR2 from the germline V gene are KGHSH and LQKENI. CDR3 length: 15 amino acids. Trimming pared 0 bases from V and 4 bases from J, leaving 12 bases between.

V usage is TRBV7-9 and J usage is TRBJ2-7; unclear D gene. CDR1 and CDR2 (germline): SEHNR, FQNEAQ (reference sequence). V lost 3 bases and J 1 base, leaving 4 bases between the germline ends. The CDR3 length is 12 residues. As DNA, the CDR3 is TGTGCCAGCAGCTTTCGGTCCTACGAGCAGTACTTC. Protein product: CASSFRSYEQYF.

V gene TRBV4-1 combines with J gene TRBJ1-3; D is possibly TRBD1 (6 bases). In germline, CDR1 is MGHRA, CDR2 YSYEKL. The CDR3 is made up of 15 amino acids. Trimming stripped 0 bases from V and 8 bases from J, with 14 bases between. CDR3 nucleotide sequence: TGCGCCAGCAGCCAAGATGGCCAGGGGTCGGACACCATATATTTT. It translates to CASSQDGQGSDTIYF.

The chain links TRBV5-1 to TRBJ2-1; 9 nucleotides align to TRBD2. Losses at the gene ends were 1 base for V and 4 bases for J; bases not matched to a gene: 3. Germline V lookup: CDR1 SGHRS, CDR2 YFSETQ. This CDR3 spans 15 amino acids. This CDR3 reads CASSLPSGAYNEQFF. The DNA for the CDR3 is TGCGCCAGCAGCTTGCCTAGCGGGGCGTACAATGAGCAGTTCTTC.

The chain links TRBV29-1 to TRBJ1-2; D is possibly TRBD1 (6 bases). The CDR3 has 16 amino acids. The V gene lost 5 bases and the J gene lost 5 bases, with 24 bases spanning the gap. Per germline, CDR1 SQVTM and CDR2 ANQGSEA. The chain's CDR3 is CSVHPRGYQLGYGYTF. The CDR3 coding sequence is TGCAGCGTTCACCCAAGGGGGTACCAGCTGGGATATGGCTACACCTTC.

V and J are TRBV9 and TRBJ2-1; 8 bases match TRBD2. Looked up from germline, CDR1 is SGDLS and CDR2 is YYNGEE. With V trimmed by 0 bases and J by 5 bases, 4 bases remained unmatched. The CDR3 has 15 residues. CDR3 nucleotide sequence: TGTGCCAGCAGCGTAGCGGGGGGGCCCCACAATGAGCAGTTCTTC. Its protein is CASSVAGGPHNEQFF.

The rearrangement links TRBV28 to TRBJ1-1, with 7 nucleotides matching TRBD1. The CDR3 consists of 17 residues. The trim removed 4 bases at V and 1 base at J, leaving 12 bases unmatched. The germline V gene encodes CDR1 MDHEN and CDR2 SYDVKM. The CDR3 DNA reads TGTGCCAGCAGTTCCAACAGGGGCTGGGCCGCGAACACTGAAGCTTTCTTT. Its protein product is CASSSNRGWAANTEAFF.

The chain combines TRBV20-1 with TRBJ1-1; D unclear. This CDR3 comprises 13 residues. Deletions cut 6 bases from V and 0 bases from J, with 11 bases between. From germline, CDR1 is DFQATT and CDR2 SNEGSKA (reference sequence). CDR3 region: CSATDGVNTEAFF. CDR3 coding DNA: TGCAGTGCGACGGACGGAGTGAACACTGAAGCTTTCTTT.

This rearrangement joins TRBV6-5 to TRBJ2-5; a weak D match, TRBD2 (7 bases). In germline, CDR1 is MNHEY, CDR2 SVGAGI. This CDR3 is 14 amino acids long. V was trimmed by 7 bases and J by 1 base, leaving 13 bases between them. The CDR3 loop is CASTSAGAQETQYF. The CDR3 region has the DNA TGTGCCAGCACCTCGGCGGGGGCCCAAGAGACCCAGTACTTC.

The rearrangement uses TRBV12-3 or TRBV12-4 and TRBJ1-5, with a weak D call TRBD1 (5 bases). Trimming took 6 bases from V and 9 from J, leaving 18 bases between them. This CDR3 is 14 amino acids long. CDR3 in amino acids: CASSPTQESGPQHF. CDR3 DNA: TGTGCCAGCAGCCCCACACAGGAAAGTGGGCCCCAGCATTTT.

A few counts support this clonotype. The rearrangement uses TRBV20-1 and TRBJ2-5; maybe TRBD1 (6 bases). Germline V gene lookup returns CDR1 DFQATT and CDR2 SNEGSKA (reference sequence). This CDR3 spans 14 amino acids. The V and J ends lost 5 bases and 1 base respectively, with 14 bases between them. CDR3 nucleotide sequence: TGCAGTGCTCTTGGGGACAAGGGCCAAGAGACCCAGTACTTC. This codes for CSALGDKGQETQYF.

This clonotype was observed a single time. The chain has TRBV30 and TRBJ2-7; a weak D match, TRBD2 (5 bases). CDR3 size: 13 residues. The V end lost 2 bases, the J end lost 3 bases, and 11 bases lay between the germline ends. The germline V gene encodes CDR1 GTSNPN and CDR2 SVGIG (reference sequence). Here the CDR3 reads CAWSYARGYEQYF. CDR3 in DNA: TGTGCCTGGAGTTACGCCCGGGGCTACGAGCAGTACTTC.

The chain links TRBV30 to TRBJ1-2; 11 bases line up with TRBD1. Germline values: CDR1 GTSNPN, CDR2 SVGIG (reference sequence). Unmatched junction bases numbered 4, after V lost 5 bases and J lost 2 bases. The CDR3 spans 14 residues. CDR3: CAWYRDRGNYGYTF. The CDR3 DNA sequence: TGTGCCTGGTATCGGGACAGGGGGAACTATGGCTACACCTTC.

The CDR3 protein is CASSSTGHNYGYTF. In DNA, the CDR3 is TGTGCCAGCAGCTCTACAGGGCATAACTATGGCTACACCTTC. This chain uses TRBV7-2 with TRBJ1-2, with D tentatively TRBD1 (6 bases). The CDR3 is made up of 14 amino acids. The V end was cut by 4 bases, the J end by 1 base, with 10 bases between. Looked up from germline, CDR1 is SGHTA and CDR2 is FQGNSA.

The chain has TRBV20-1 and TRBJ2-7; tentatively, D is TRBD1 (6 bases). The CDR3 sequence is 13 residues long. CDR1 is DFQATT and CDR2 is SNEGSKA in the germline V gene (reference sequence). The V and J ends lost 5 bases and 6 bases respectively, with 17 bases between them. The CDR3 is CSAGGQLDPEQYF. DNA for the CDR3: TGCAGTGCTGGGGGCCAACTAGATCCCGAGCAGTACTTC.

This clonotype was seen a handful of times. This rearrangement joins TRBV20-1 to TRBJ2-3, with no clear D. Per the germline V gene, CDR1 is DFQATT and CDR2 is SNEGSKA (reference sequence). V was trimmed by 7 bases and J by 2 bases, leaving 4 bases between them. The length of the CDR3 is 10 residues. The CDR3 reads CSVHTDTQYF. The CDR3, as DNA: TGCAGTGTCCACACAGATACGCAGTATTTT.

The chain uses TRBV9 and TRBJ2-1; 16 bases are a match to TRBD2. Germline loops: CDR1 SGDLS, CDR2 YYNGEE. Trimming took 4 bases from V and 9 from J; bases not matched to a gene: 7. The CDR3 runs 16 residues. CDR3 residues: CASSITGTSGGAEQFF. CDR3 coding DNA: TGTGCCAGCAGCATAACCGGGACTAGCGGGGGGGCTGAGCAGTTCTTC.

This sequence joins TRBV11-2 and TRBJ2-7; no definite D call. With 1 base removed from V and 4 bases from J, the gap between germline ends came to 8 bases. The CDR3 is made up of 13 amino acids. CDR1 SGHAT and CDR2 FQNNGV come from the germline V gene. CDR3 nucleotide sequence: TGTGCCAGCAGCTTAGGGGCCGGATACGAGCAGTACTTC. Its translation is CASSLGAGYEQYF.